This TCR beta chain was profiled in a study of identical twins. Study outcomes and limitations: Analyses based on zero insertions could be partly confounded by invariant MAIT and iNKT cells.

This clonotype was counted many times. Its specificity is not known. A universal primer binding site was introduced by template switching. The final cDNA contained unique molecular identifiers. TCRdb fed the 5' RACE reads into MiXCR, producing one record per CDR3 protein. Seen here are approximately 1.8 million distinct CDR3 sequences, roughly a third observed once, and the top ten hold about 0.27%. The V segment lost 7 bases and the J segment 4 bases; nucleotides outside the gene matches: 6. The germline V gene encodes CDR1 MDHEN and CDR2 SYDVKM. The CDR3 has 14 residues. The V gene is TRBV28, the J gene TRBJ2-5; 10 bases are a match to TRBD1. The receptor's source is a newborn girl in good health. The sequenced material came from cord blood. CDR3 region: CASTLGQGGETQYF. Here the CDR3 DNA reads TGTGCCAGCACCCTTGGACAGGGGGGAGAGACCCAGTACTTC.